The present entry profiles one T cell receptor beta chain with its context. Profiled with immunoSEQ multiplex PCR; TCRdb holds only in-frame clones, not every one. The sample records 250,000 or so clones, roughly 89% being singletons. The data stem from a study of blood T cell repertoires in COVID-19. Looking at the study overall: There were acute and convalescent COVID-19 samples, and they came from the United States, Italy and Spain. T cells, B-cell-depleted T cells, or PBMCs supplied cDNA or gDNA.

Adults between roughly 18 and 89 years of age took part from some 25 US areas. The CDR3 totals 17 residues. CDR1 LGHDT and CDR2 YNNKEL come from the germline V gene (reference sequence). V was cut by 0 bases and J by 7 bases, with 16 bases left in between. The rearrangement joins TRBV3-1 (or the pseudogene TRBV3-2) to TRBJ1-6; the D gene is possibly TRBD1 (6 bases). This TCR was sampled from a man aged 35-49 years who had recovered from COVID-19. Material for sequencing was PBMCs or T cells enriched from blood (not recorded which). As DNA, the CDR3 is TGTGCCAGCAGCCAAGATCGGGGGGGCGTATGGAATTCACCCCTCCACTTT. This translates into CASSQDRGGVWNSPLHF.